This T cell receptor beta chain stems from a study of cytomegalovirus exposure and HLA in healthy donors. The CDR3 has 13 residues. The germline V and J ends were trimmed by 1 base and 6 bases, with 9 bases remaining between them. Per the germline V gene, CDR1 is MNHNS and CDR2 is SASEGT. The PCR used 60 Vbeta and 13 Jbeta primers. Measured with immunoSEQ multiplex PCR; TCRdb has only the in-frame clones, and not every one. The sample includes just over 150,000 clones, approximately 79% seen only once; the top ten take approximately 7.1%. In regard to this clone: The target antigen is unknown.

Broader study findings: Segments of the TCR beta V type were, in most cases, productive about 87% or about 30% of the time in an earlier analysis.

The chain uses TRBV6-1 and TRBJ1-2; maybe TRBD1 (6 bases). What was sequenced was PBMCs. The TCR sequence derives from a man in his forties in good health and CMV-seropositive. The CDR3 DNA reads TGTGCCAGCAGTGAAGTGGGGGCGGATGGCTACACCTTC. Protein sequence: CASSEVGADGYTF.